The T cell receptor (beta chain) under discussion was sequenced for a study of T-cell memory formation after mild COVID-19. General observations from the study: There were some responding clones in pre-infection memory, which suggested that cross-reactive memory had joined.

cDNA libraries for TCR alpha and TCR beta, carrying sample barcodes and UMIs, came from 5'RACE with constant-segment primers. TCRdb recomputed calls from the 5' RACE reads with MiXCR, one row per CDR3 protein. The table has about 560,000 distinct CDR3 sequences, about 18% seen once. This CDR3 spans 14 amino acids. Per the germline V gene, CDR1 is KGHDR and CDR2 is SFDVKD. Losses at the gene ends were 7 bases for V and 1 base for J; bases not matched to a gene: 2. On this clonotype: What it binds is not known.

The origin of this receptor is an adult woman who had mild COVID-19 (a few samples of this study predate the infection). Cell type and time point are not known. The sample was PBMCs or a T cell subset sorted from them (not recorded which). The J gene is TRBJ2-2, the V gene TRBV24-1, with 7 bases identical to TRBD1. The CDR3 coding sequence is TGTGCCACCAGGGCAGGGGGGAACACCGGGGAGCTGTTTTTT. This sequence encodes CATRAGGNTGELFF.